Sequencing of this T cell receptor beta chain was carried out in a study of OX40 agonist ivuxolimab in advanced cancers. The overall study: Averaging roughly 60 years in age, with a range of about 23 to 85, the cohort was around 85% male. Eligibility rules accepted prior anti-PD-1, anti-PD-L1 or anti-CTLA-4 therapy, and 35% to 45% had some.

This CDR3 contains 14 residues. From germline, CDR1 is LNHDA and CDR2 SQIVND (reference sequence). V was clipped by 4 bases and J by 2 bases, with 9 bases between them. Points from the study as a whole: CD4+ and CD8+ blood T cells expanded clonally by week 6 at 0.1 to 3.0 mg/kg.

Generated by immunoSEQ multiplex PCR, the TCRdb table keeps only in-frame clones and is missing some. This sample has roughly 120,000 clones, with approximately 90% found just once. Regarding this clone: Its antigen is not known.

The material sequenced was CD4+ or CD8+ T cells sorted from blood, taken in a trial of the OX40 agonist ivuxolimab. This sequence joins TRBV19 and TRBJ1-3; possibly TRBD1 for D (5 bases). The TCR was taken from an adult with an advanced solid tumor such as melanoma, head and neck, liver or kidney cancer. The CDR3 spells CASSTTVPGNTIYF. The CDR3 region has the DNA TGTGCCAGTAGTACGACAGTTCCTGGAAACACCATATATTTT.